This T cell receptor beta chain was sequenced during a study of tumor-infiltrating lymphocytes in primary liver carcinoma. The authors made TCR beta cDNA from 500 to 600 ng total RNA with a constant-region primer. What produced the TCR beta libraries was three nested multiplex PCR rounds using slightly modified ARM-PCR. Running approximately 10 cycles apiece, the first two PCR rounds relied on TRBV1-TRBV30 forward primers together with a C-beta reverse primer. TCRdb analysed the multiplex PCR reads with MiXCR anew, one entry per CDR3 protein. The sample shows around 100,000 distinct CDR3 sequences, about three quarters of them seen only once. Taking about 17-31 mg of unsorted bulk tissue, the authors co-extracted RNA and DNA. The patients, who had chronic HBV infection, were treatment-naive (untreated). The V gene's germline CDR1 is MNHEY and CDR2 SVGAGI. This CDR3 has 12 residues.

The TCR was taken from a woman aged 55-70 years with primary liver carcinoma and hepatitis B virus infection. Sample: liver tumor tissue from sampling region 5. Documented subset: tumor region T5, tumor centre. The rearrangement uses TRBV6-5 and TRBJ1-6; a possible D gene is TRBD1 (5 bases). The DNA of the CDR3 is TGTGTAAGCAGACGGGACTCATCACCCCTCCACTTT. Encoded protein: CVSRRDSSPLHF.